The clone carrying this T cell receptor (beta chain) has a count of ten or more. What it binds is unknown. Individual cDNA molecules received unique molecular identifiers. TCRdb re-analysed the 5' RACE reads in MiXCR, keeping a single row per CDR3 protein. The repertoire holds around 27,000 distinct CDR3 sequences, with 5.5% to 8% as singletons. CDR1 and CDR2 from the germline V gene are SGHRS and YFSETQ. This CDR3 has 19 amino acids. The V segment lost 5 bases and the J segment 0 bases; nucleotides outside the gene matches: 11. This sample is drawn from a study of early T cells in non-severe SARS-CoV-2 infection. Study information: Sequencing targeted bulk RNA from unsorted whole blood, leaving chains unpaired.

Points from the study as a whole: Clonotype matching in VDJdb favored anti-spike CD8 responses and did not capture private and CD4 specificities.

This sequence originates from an adult who was a healthcare worker with PCR-confirmed SARS-CoV-2 infection or an uninfected control (not recorded which). This sequence joins TRBV5-1 and TRBJ2-3, with 14 bases lining up with TRBD2. Sequencing was performed on whole blood. In DNA form, the CDR3 reads TGCGCCAGCAGAATGGCCGGGACTAGCGGGAGTTTTAGCACAGATACGCAGTATTTT. Protein: CASRMAGTSGSFSTDTQYF.